The rows below give T cell receptor beta chains drawn from one sample of a study of shared clonotypes between healthy human individuals. The data were produced by immunoSEQ multiplex PCR, yet TCRdb's version contains in-frame clones alone and is incomplete. The sample yields around 2.1 million clones, about 92% seen once. Specimen: naive CD8+ T cells from PBMCs. The receptors come from a man younger than 30 in good health. Some clones in this sample may be carry-over from other donors' samples. The CDR3 runs from the conserved cysteine through the conserved F or W. Fields, in order: clone size, D gene, J gene, V gene, CDR3 protein, CDR3 DNA. A D gene is named only where the DNA matches it firmly. Not all rows give a size; the values are once, few, many and, for expanded clones, a class.

clone_size: NA; d_call: NA; j_call: TRBJ1-1; v_call: TRBV27; cdr3_aa: CASSLLPTAPNTEAFF; cdr3_nt: TGTGCCAGCAGTTTGCTCCCGACTGCCCCTAACACTGAAGCTTTCTTT
clone_size: NA; d_call: NA; j_call: TRBJ1-1; v_call: TRBV30; cdr3_aa: CAWSHGAGGTEAFF; cdr3_nt: TGTGCCTGGAGTCATGGGGCAGGCGGGACTGAAGCTTTCTTT
clone_size: NA; d_call: NA; j_call: TRBJ2-7; v_call: TRBV9; cdr3_aa: CASSEGWQLDEQYF; cdr3_nt: TGTGCCAGCAGCGAGGGTTGGCAGTTGGATGAGCAGTACTTC
clone_size: NA; d_call: NA; j_call: TRBJ1-3; v_call: TRBV5-5; cdr3_aa: CASSTNRGNTIYF; cdr3_nt: TGTGCCAGCAGCACTAACAGGGGAAACACCATATATTTT
clone_size: NA; d_call: NA; j_call: TRBJ2-5; v_call: TRBV9; cdr3_aa: CASSPGLQETQYF; cdr3_nt: TGTGCCAGCAGCCCTGGACTACAAGAGACCCAGTACTTC
clone_size: NA; d_call: NA; j_call: TRBJ1-2; v_call: TRBV7-9; cdr3_aa: CASSSEGGLVYGYTF; cdr3_nt: TGTGCCAGCAGCTCCGAGGGGGGACTCGTCTATGGCTACACCTTC
clone_size: NA; d_call: TRBD2; j_call: TRBJ2-1; v_call: TRBV7-6; cdr3_aa: CASSSVGLAGNEQFF; cdr3_nt: TGTGCCAGCAGCTCGGTGGGACTAGCGGGGAATGAGCAGTTCTTC
clone_size: NA; d_call: TRBD1; j_call: TRBJ2-3; v_call: TRBV6-5; cdr3_aa: CASRLLQGTDTQYF; cdr3_nt: TGTGCCAGCAGACTACTACAGGGGACAGATACGCAGTATTTT
clone_size: NA; d_call: NA; j_call: TRBJ2-7; v_call: TRBV7-9; cdr3_aa: CASSQGRGASYEQYF; cdr3_nt: TGCGCCAGCAGCCAAGGCCGGGGGGCCTCCTACGAGCAGTACTTC
clone_size: NA; d_call: NA; j_call: TRBJ1-2; v_call: TRBV19; cdr3_aa: CASSMGAQGYGYTF; cdr3_nt: TGTGCCAGTAGTATGGGGGCGCAAGGCTATGGCTACACCTTC
clone_size: NA; d_call: NA; j_call: TRBJ2-7; v_call: TRBV4-1; cdr3_aa: CASSQVSSSSYEQYF; cdr3_nt: TGCGCCAGCAGCCAAGTCAGTTCGAGCTCCTACGAGCAGTACTTC
clone_size: once; d_call: NA; j_call: TRBJ2-5; v_call: TRBV9; cdr3_aa: CASSAPATRETQYF; cdr3_nt: TGTGCCAGCAGCGCCCCAGCAACGCGGGAGACCCAGTACTTC
clone_size: NA; d_call: NA; j_call: TRBJ2-5; v_call: TRBV11-2; cdr3_aa: CASRPRGEETQYF; cdr3_nt: TGTGCCAGCAGACCCAGGGGAGAGGAGACCCAGTACTTC